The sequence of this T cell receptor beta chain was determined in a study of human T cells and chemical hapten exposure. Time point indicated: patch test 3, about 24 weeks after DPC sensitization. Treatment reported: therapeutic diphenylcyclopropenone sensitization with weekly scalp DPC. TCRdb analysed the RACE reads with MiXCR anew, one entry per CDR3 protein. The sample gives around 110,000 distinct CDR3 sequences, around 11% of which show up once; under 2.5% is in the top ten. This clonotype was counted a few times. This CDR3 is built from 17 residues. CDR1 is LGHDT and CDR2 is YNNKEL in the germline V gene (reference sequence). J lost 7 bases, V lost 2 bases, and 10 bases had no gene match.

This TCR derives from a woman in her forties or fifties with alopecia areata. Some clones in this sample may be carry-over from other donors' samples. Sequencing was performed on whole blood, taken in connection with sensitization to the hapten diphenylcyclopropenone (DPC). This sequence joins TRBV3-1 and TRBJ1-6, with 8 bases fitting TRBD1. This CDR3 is CASSQRSVGTGNSPLHF. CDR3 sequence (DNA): TGTGCCAGCAGCCAAAGGTCTGTCGGGACAGGAAATTCACCCCTCCACTTT.